The 27 T cell receptor beta chains below were found in one sample sequenced in a study of T cell changes during pregnancy in multiple sclerosis. TCRdb keeps only in-frame clones here, not all; method: immunoSEQ multiplex PCR. The sample lists fewer than 60,000 clones, 91% seen once, with 10% in the top ten. The material sequenced was CD8+ T cells from peripheral blood mononuclear cells, taken after pregnancy. Every receptor here comes from a female donor with multiple sclerosis, enrolled in a pregnancy study.

In nucleotides, the CDR3 is TGTGCCAGCAGCGTCGGGACTAGCGGATCCTACGAGCAGTACTTC. Protein: CASSVGTSGSYEQYF. The chain has TRBV9 and TRBJ2-7; 11 bases agree with TRBD2. Germline V lookup: CDR1 SGDLS, CDR2 YYNGEE. This CDR3 region has 15 residues. The junction had 2 bases not matched to a gene; V was cut back by 2 bases and J by 1 base.

Here the CDR3 reads CASSLSRDEQYF. CDR3 nucleotide sequence: TGTGCCAGCAGCTTATCACGGGACGAGCAGTACTTC. The rearrangement uses TRBV13 and TRBJ2-7; D not resolved. This CDR3 region has 12 residues. The V end lost 2 bases, the J end lost 5 bases, and 7 bases lay between the germline ends. Germline V gene sequence: CDR1 PRHDT, CDR2 FYEKMQ (reference sequence).

The V call is TRBV27, the J call TRBJ1-2; D gene unclear. Germline V gene data show CDR1 as MNHEY and CDR2 as SMNVEV (reference sequence). Trimming took 7 bases from V and 4 from J, leaving 19 bases between them. The CDR3 consists of 15 residues. CDR3 loop: CASTERTGFLYGYTF. The CDR3 DNA sequence: TGTGCCAGCACCGAAAGGACGGGATTCCTCTATGGCTACACCTTC.

The chain couples TRBV10-2 to TRBJ2-7; a possible D gene is TRBD1 (6 bases). This CDR3 comprises 15 residues. The germline CDR1 and CDR2 sequences are WSHSY and SAAADI. Trimming took off 0 bases at V and 3 bases at J, with 12 bases between the two ends. CDR3 region: CASSESDSRIYEQYF. CDR3 nucleotides: TGCGCCAGCAGTGAGTCGGACAGCCGAATCTACGAGCAGTACTTC.

This rearrangement joins TRBV7-3 to TRBJ1-2; 7 bases are shared with TRBD1. The CDR3 totals 17 residues. The ends lost 5 bases at V and 4 bases at J; junction bases unmatched: 16. Germline loops: CDR1 SGHTA, CDR2 FQGTGA. The CDR3 DNA reads TGTGCCAGCAGCCCTACCCCCGGGACAGCCCTGGGCTATGGCTACACCTTC. Its protein is CASSPTPGTALGYGYTF.

This chain uses TRBV14 with TRBJ2-7, with 7 bases that match TRBD1. The CDR3 sequence is 15 residues long. Germline lookup yields CDR1 SGHDN and CDR2 FVKESK. Trimming cost V 6 bases and J 6 bases; bases outside gene matches: 14. CDR3 coding DNA: TGTGCCAGCAGTCCCCGACAGGGCCCCAGGCTCGAGCAGTACTTC. Translating it yields CASSPRQGPRLEQYF.

V gene TRBV5-8 combines with J gene TRBJ2-7; a possible D gene is TRBD1 (6 bases). CDR3 length equals 13 residues. V was cut by 4 bases and J by 5 bases, with 13 bases left in between. Germline-derived CDR1 and CDR2 are SGHTS and YDEGEE. CDR3 sequence (DNA): TGTGCCAGCAGCATAACAACAGGGCACGAGCAGTACTTC. Its translation is CASSITTGHEQYF.

This clone was seen more than once but under ten times. The rearrangement links TRBV14 to TRBJ1-6; no clear D. The CDR3 has 15 amino acids. V was cut by 4 bases and J by 7 bases, with 14 bases left in between. Per the germline V gene, CDR1 is SGHDN and CDR2 is FVKESK. CDR3 amino acids: CASSPWATGNSPLHF. CDR3 bases: TGTGCCAGCAGCCCCTGGGCAACGGGAAATTCACCCCTCCACTTT.

This clone appeared once. The genes are TRBV18 and TRBJ1-4, with TRBD1 matching over 12 bases. The CDR3 loop spans 16 amino acids. J lost 10 bases, V lost 6 bases, and 12 bases had no gene match. Per germline, CDR1 KGHSH and CDR2 LQKENI. CDR3 sequence reads: CASSDSTGTGGGKLFF. CDR3 nucleotides: TGTGCCAGCTCGGATTCTACCGGGACAGGGGGCGGAAAACTGTTTTTT.

This clone was detected once. The chain links TRBV7-9 to TRBJ2-7, with D maybe TRBD1 (5 bases). This CDR3 region has 17 residues. From germline, CDR1 is SEHNR and CDR2 FQNEAQ (reference sequence). The germline V and J ends were trimmed by 2 bases and 2 bases, with 19 bases remaining between them. This CDR3 is CASSLFGQGPRTYEQYF. CDR3 DNA sequence: TGTGCCAGCAGCTTATTCGGTCAGGGCCCTCGAACCTACGAGCAGTACTTC.

The rearrangement uses TRBV6-4 and TRBJ2-6; 9 bases agree with TRBD1. This CDR3 is built from 17 residues. V gave up 3 bases and J gave up 2 bases; unmatched junction bases: 5. The V gene's germline CDR1 is MRHNA and CDR2 SNTAGT. CDR3 region: CASSDSTGGTGANVLTF. CDR3 coding DNA: TGTGCCAGCAGTGATTCGACAGGGGGAACTGGGGCCAACGTCCTGACTTTC.

This clone is medium-sized within its sample. J is TRBJ2-3 and V is TRBV4-1, with D possibly being TRBD2 (6 bases). CDR3 length: 16 amino acids. Germline V gives CDR1 MGHRA, CDR2 YSYEKL. V was trimmed by 0 bases and J by 2 bases, leaving 12 bases between them. As DNA, the CDR3 is TGCGCCAGCAGCCAAGATGGTGGGGGGATCACAGATACGCAGTATTTT. This translates into CASSQDGGGITDTQYF.

This chain joins TRBV9 and TRBJ1-4, with D perhaps TRBD1 (5 bases). The CDR3 length is 18 residues. Germline V lookup: CDR1 SGDLS, CDR2 YYNGEE. V shed 4 bases and J shed 0 bases, with 19 bases lying between them. CDR3 amino acids: CASSQGSPALATNEKLFF. CDR3 nucleotides: TGTGCCAGCAGCCAGGGATCGCCGGCTCTAGCAACTAATGAAAAACTGTTTTTT.

V usage is TRBV7-9 and J usage is TRBJ2-3; 8 nucleotides match TRBD1. Germline CDR1 and CDR2: SEHNR and FQNEAQ (reference sequence). V lost 5 bases and J lost 1; bases outside the gene matches: 5. CDR3 length: 15 residues. The DNA for the CDR3 is TGTGCCAGCAGCCTCCCGACAGGGGGCACAGATACGCAGTATTTT. It codes for CASSLPTGGTDTQYF.

J is TRBJ2-7 and V is TRBV7-9; 7 nucleotides agree with TRBD2. Germline V gene lookup returns CDR1 SEHNR and CDR2 FQNEAQ (reference sequence). The V segment lost 5 bases and the J segment 1 base; nucleotides outside the gene matches: 11. The CDR3 loop spans 16 amino acids. Here the CDR3 reads CASSPLGSSGSYEQYF. The CDR3, as DNA: TGTGCCAGCAGCCCGCTGGGGTCTAGCGGTTCCTACGAGCAGTACTTC.

The rearrangement joins TRBV30 to TRBJ2-7, with 7 nucleotides matching TRBD1. Germline V gene sequence: CDR1 GTSNPN, CDR2 SVGIG (reference sequence). J gave up 2 bases and V 7 bases, and 5 bases lay outside the gene matches. This CDR3 is 12 amino acids long. The DNA of the CDR3 is TGTGCCTTTTACAGGGGCACCTACGAGCAGTACTTC. Protein product: CAFYRGTYEQYF.

This chain connects TRBV13 to TRBJ1-5; 9 bases fit TRBD1. V lost 5 bases and J lost 4; bases outside the gene matches: 3. This CDR3 has 14 residues. From germline, CDR1 is PRHDT and CDR2 FYEKMQ (reference sequence). DNA of the CDR3: TGTGCCAGCAGCCACGGACAGGGGAATCAGCCCCAGCATTTT. It encodes CASSHGQGNQPQHF.

J is TRBJ1-1 and V is TRBV2, with D possibly matching TRBD1 (5 bases). V gave up 1 base and J gave up 8 bases, with 8 bases separating them. The V gene's germline CDR1 is SNHLY and CDR2 FYNNEI. This CDR3 comprises 12 residues. Here the CDR3 reads CASSEVTGEAFF. The CDR3 DNA follows: TGTGCCAGCAGTGAAGTCACAGGCGAAGCTTTCTTT.

V is TRBV6-1 and J is TRBJ2-3; 7 nucleotides agree with TRBD1. This CDR3 is built from 17 residues. Germline trimming cut 1 base from V and 3 bases from J; bases unmatched to any gene: 10. Germline values: CDR1 MNHNS, CDR2 SASEGT. The DNA of the CDR3 is TGTGCCAGCAGTGAAGAACAGGGGTGGGAATCGACAGATACGCAGTATTTT. Amino acid sequence: CASSEEQGWESTDTQYF.

The chain links TRBV27 to TRBJ2-2, with 8 bases matching TRBD1. CDR3 length: 16 amino acids. The trim removed 4 bases at V and 4 bases at J, leaving 8 bases unmatched. Germline V gene data show CDR1 as MNHEY and CDR2 as SMNVEV (reference sequence). CDR3 bases: TGTGCCAGCAGTTCAACCGGGACAGGAATCACCGGGGAGCTGTTTTTT. It is translated as CASSSTGTGITGELFF.

The chain joins TRBV4-2 to TRBJ2-7; the match to TRBD2 covers 8 bases. With 6 bases clipped from V and 1 base from J, the junction kept 11 bases outside the gene matches. The CDR3 spans 16 residues. Germline V CDR1 and CDR2: LGHNA, YNFKEQ. The CDR3 bases are TGTGCCAGCAGTCAAAATTGGGCGGGGGGATCCTACGAGCAGTACTTC. Translation: CASSQNWAGGSYEQYF.

The chain joins TRBV2 to TRBJ2-2; D remains unclear. Germline V CDR1 and CDR2: SNHLY, FYNNEI. The CDR3 runs 15 residues. The V end lost 0 bases, the J end lost 6 bases, and 11 bases lay between the germline ends. As DNA, the CDR3 is TGTGCCAGCAGTGAAGCCGGAGTTCCTTCCGGGGAGCTGTTTTTT. This encodes CASSEAGVPSGELFF.

The chain carries TRBV27 and TRBJ1-3; TRBD1 is a possible D gene (5 bases). This CDR3 contains 15 residues. Germline V gene lookup returns CDR1 MNHEY and CDR2 SMNVEV (reference sequence). V dropped 5 bases and J dropped 2 bases, with 13 bases sitting between them. The CDR3 DNA reads as TGTGCCAGCAGTGCATATTGGGGCCCTGGAAACACCATATATTTT. It is translated as CASSAYWGPGNTIYF.

This sequence joins TRBV6-5 and TRBJ1-6; maybe TRBD1 (5 bases). The CDR3 is 16 residues long. From germline, CDR1 is MNHEY and CDR2 SVGAGI. V lost 2 bases to trimming and J lost 7 bases, with 15 bases between them. This CDR3 reads CASSYLPGDWNSPLHF. The CDR3 region has the DNA TGTGCCAGCAGTTACCTCCCGGGGGACTGGAATTCACCCCTCCACTTT.

This rearrangement joins TRBV9 to TRBJ2-3, with D unclear. This CDR3 is built from 15 residues. V was shortened by 3 bases and J by 6 bases, with 17 bases between the two germline ends. Germline CDR1 reads SGDLS; CDR2 reads YYNGEE. CDR3 DNA: TGTGCCAGCAGCGCGGCGGTGGATTCCGAGGATACGCAGTATTTT. Encoded protein: CASSAAVDSEDTQYF.

V usage is TRBV27 and J usage is TRBJ1-1, with D unclear. This CDR3 comprises 14 residues. With 5 bases removed from V and 1 base from J, the gap between germline ends came to 11 bases. Germline CDR1 and CDR2: MNHEY and SMNVEV (reference sequence). DNA for the CDR3: TGTGCCAGCAGTCCCCAGGTTAGGAACACTGAAGCTTTCTTT. Translation: CASSPQVRNTEAFF.

The rearrangement links TRBV15 to TRBJ1-2; possible D gene TRBD1, 6 bases. Per the germline V gene, CDR1 is LNHNV and CDR2 is YYDKDF (reference sequence). The V and J ends lost 3 bases and 7 bases respectively, with 15 bases between them. The CDR3 sequence is 14 residues long. CDR3 DNA sequence: TGTGCCACCAGCAGGGCACATGGACAGAGTGGCTACACCTTC. This sequence encodes CATSRAHGQSGYTF.